This T cell receptor beta chain was identified in a study of blood T cell repertoires in COVID-19. About the research overall: Sources were T cells, B-cell-depleted T cells, or PBMCs; the material itself was cDNA or gDNA.

In the study's own analysis: Nucleated cell counts were estimated from reference gene primer amplification. Clones were sequenced by immunoSEQ multiplex PCR, and TCRdb holds only the in-frame ones, with some missing. The DNA was the basis for D and trimming; V, J and clone size are from that table. The sample lists about 520,000 clones; 70% to 90% were seen once. Germline loops: CDR1 SNHLY, CDR2 FYNNEI. Trimming cost V 6 bases and J 6 bases; bases outside gene matches: 3. The CDR3 extends over 13 amino acids. The origin of this receptor is a human donor in a cohort sampled during active COVID-19. The chain employs TRBV2 and TRBJ1-5, with 9 bases matching TRBD1. The sequenced material came from peripheral blood. CDR3 sequence reads: CASSGTGIQPQHF. The CDR3 nucleotides are TGTGCCAGCAGCGGGACAGGGATTCAGCCCCAGCATTTT.